The 30 T cell receptor beta chains reported below all come from one sample, sequenced in a study of identical twins. From the 5' RACE reads, TCRdb called clonotypes with MiXCR, one entry per CDR3 protein. Among roughly 1.6 million distinct CDR3 sequences listed, about 30% were seen once. Specimen: cord blood. The source of these receptors is a newborn girl in good health.

There are a few counts of this clonotype. The chain couples TRBV12-3 or TRBV12-4 to TRBJ2-3; the match to TRBD2 covers 11 bases. V gave up 6 bases and J gave up 2 bases; unmatched junction bases: 4. The CDR3 is 15 residues long. The CDR3 DNA sequence: TGTGCCAGCAGGAAGACTAGCGGGGTCACAGATACGCAGTATTTT. This sequence encodes CASRKTSGVTDTQYF.

This clonotype came up a few times. The genes are TRBV15 and TRBJ2-1, with 7 bases aligning to TRBD2. CDR3 length: 15 amino acids. Germline lookup yields CDR1 LNHNV and CDR2 YYDKDF (reference sequence). Trimming at V came to 0 bases and at J to 8 bases, leaving 7 bases not matched to a gene. The CDR3 nucleotides read TGTGCCACCAGCAGAGATACCGGGGGGATCGATGAGCAGTTCTTC. Amino acids: CATSRDTGGIDEQFF.

The table lists this clonotype with many counts. V usage is TRBV6-1 and J usage is TRBJ2-3, with TRBD2 matching over 8 bases. Per germline, CDR1 MNHNS and CDR2 SASEGT. Trimming at V came to 7 bases and at J to 5 bases, leaving 8 bases not matched to a gene. This CDR3 is built from 14 residues. Written as DNA, the CDR3 is TGTGCCAGCACTCCGGGACTAGGCGGAGATACGCAGTATTTT. Translated, it gives CASTPGLGGDTQYF.

The V gene is TRBV6-1, the J gene TRBJ1-4; 8 positions agree with TRBD1. CDR3 length: 14 amino acids. After removal of 10 bases from V and 8 bases from J, the junction contained 12 bases not matched to a gene. Germline CDR1 reads MNHNS; CDR2 reads SASEGT. The DNA of the CDR3 is TGTGCCACCTTGCTCGGACAGGGAGGAGAAAAACTGTTTTTT. It is translated as CATLLGQGGEKLFF.

This clonotype has more than one count but fewer than ten. V is TRBV29-1 and J is TRBJ2-1, with 8 bases fitting TRBD2. V shed 7 bases, J shed 0 bases, and the junction held 17 bases outside the gene matches. CDR1 is SQVTM and CDR2 is ANQGSEA in the germline V gene. The CDR3 loop spans 18 amino acids. The CDR3, as DNA: TGCAGCGGCCGCTCAAGAGCGGGAGCGGGAAGCTCCTACAATGAGCAGTTCTTC. Translated, it gives CSGRSRAGAGSSYNEQFF.

Concerning this clonotype: One end of the junction does not line up with germline, which may come from a read error. The chain recombines TRBV5-1 with TRBJ2-2; D is unclear. Germline V gives CDR1 SGHRS, CDR2 YFSETQ. This CDR3 region has 13 residues. The CDR3 here is CASSFGGPGELFF. The CDR3 DNA is TGTGCCAGCAGTTTTGGTGGTCCTGGGGAGCTGTTTTTT.

V is TRBV12-3 or TRBV12-4 and J is TRBJ1-5; 7 nucleotides align to TRBD1. This CDR3 spans 15 amino acids. The junction had 3 bases not matched to a gene; V was cut back by 4 bases and J by 0 bases. The CDR3: CASSSQGHSNQPQHF. CDR3 sequence (DNA): TGTGCCAGCAGTTCACAGGGGCATAGCAATCAGCCCCAGCATTTT.

This clonotype was seen a few times. The junction and the germline gene differ at one end; a read error may be behind it. The rearrangement uses TRBV10-3 and TRBJ2-3; 10 bases align to TRBD2. The CDR3 contains 16 residues. Germline assignment: CDR1 ENHRY and CDR2 SYGVKD. The CDR3 coding sequence is TGTGCCATCAGTGAGTCGAGGACTAGCGGCACAGATGCGCAGTATTTT. Translated: CAISESRTSGTDAQYF.

The chain combines TRBV12-3 or TRBV12-4 with TRBJ2-3, with D maybe TRBD2 (5 bases). The V end was cut by 6 bases, the J end by 4 bases, with 17 bases between. CDR3 length: 15 amino acids. The CDR3 is CASSNDWGVADTQYF. As DNA, the CDR3 is TGTGCCAGCAGCAACGACTGGGGAGTGGCAGATACGCAGTATTTT.

The gene calls are TRBV29-1 and TRBJ2-3, with 12 bases identical to TRBD2. This CDR3 comprises 18 residues. Germline V gene data show CDR1 as SQVTM and CDR2 as ANQGSEA. Trimming removed 2 bases from V and 3 bases from J; junction bases left unmatched: 12. CDR3 amino acids: CSVELSWDLAGGTDTQYF. The CDR3 DNA is TGCAGCGTTGAATTGTCGTGGGATCTAGCGGGAGGGACAGATACGCAGTATTTT.

The chain carries TRBV14 and TRBJ2-7, with 9 bases fitting TRBD2. The CDR3 runs to 17 residues. J gave up 2 bases and V 2 bases, and 10 bases lay outside the gene matches. CDR1 is SGHDN and CDR2 is FVKESK in the germline V gene. CDR3 DNA: TGTGCCAGCAGCCAACTCTTTCGGCTAGCGGGACCCTACGAGCAGTACTTC. Translated: CASSQLFRLAGPYEQYF.

This clonotype showed up just a few times. This chain uses TRBV9 with TRBJ2-3; 10 positions match TRBD2. V was clipped by 2 bases and J by 0 bases; unmatched bases: 3. Germline V CDR1 and CDR2: SGDLS, YYNGEE. The CDR3 contains 16 residues. The CDR3 loop reads CASSVPTSGSTDTQYF. CDR3 nucleotide sequence: TGTGCCAGCAGCGTCCCGACTAGCGGGAGCACAGATACGCAGTATTTT.

The rearrangement links TRBV5-1 to TRBJ2-4, with D perhaps TRBD2 (6 bases). With 3 bases removed from V and 0 bases from J, the gap between germline ends came to 13 bases. The CDR3 runs to 16 residues. Germline V gene data show CDR1 as SGHRS and CDR2 as YFSETQ. The CDR3 spells CASSSISGLAKNIQYF. Here the CDR3 DNA reads TGCGCCAGCAGCTCAATTAGCGGTCTAGCCAAAAACATTCAGTACTTC. The full variable domain, with the rest looked up from reference TRBV5-1 and TRBJ2-4, is KAGVTQTPRYLIKTRGQQVTLSCSPISGHRSVSWYQQTPGQGLQFLFEYFSETQRNKGNFPGRFSGRQFSNSRSEMNVSTLELGDSALYLCASSSISGLAKNIQYFGAGTRLSVL.

The rearrangement joins TRBV11-2 to TRBJ2-5; 12 positions match TRBD2. J lost 11 bases, V lost 4 bases, and 14 bases had no gene match. CDR3 length: 16 residues. CDR1 SGHAT and CDR2 FQNNGV come from the germline V gene. The CDR3 DNA is TGTGCCAGCAGCTATACCATCTGGACTAGCGGGGATGAGCAGTACTTC. Translating it yields CASSYTIWTSGDEQYF.

V and J are TRBV6-2 or TRBV6-3 and TRBJ2-5; D not certain. The germline gives CDR1 MNHEY, CDR2 SVGEGT. V lost 6 bases and J lost 4, with 15 bases in between. The CDR3 has 14 amino acids. The CDR3 loop is CASSSFSVGETQYF. The CDR3 DNA is TGTGCCAGCAGCTCCTTTTCGGTGGGAGAGACCCAGTACTTC.

The J gene is TRBJ2-2, the V gene TRBV5-1, with a weak D call TRBD2 (7 bases). With 3 bases removed from V and 2 bases from J, the gap between germline ends came to 14 bases. This CDR3 has 16 residues. CDR1 is SGHRS, CDR2 YFSETQ, per germline. The CDR3 DNA is TGCGCCAGCAGCTCTGACGGGGGGCTAAACACCGGGGAGCTGTTTTTT. Translation: CASSSDGGLNTGELFF.

This clonotype has ten or more counts. V gene TRBV29-1 combines with J gene TRBJ1-2, with a tentative D call TRBD1 (5 bases). Trimming cost V 5 bases and J 6 bases, with 16 bases left between them. CDR3 size: 13 residues. Germline CDR1 and CDR2: SQVTM and ANQGSEA. CDR3 in DNA: TGCAGCGTTAGGGGTCATCTTCTCCATGGCTACACCTTC. Amino acid sequence: CSVRGHLLHGYTF.

The V and J genes are TRBV21-1 and TRBJ1-5; TRBD1 reflects the table's D call only, with no check against the DNA. TRBV21-1 is a pseudogene locus. This CDR3 is 21 amino acids long. CDR3 coding DNA: TGTGCCAGCAGCAAAGCGCTTTATCAGGGGGCAAAGAGTGGCCGCAATCAGCCCCAGCATTTT. Translation: CASSKALYQGAKSGRNQPQHF.

V usage is TRBV4-2 and J usage is TRBJ2-3; 11 nucleotides match TRBD2. Germline values: CDR1 LGHNA, CDR2 YNFKEQ. The ends lost 1 base at V and 4 bases at J; junction bases unmatched: 10. CDR3 length: 18 amino acids. The DNA for the CDR3 is TGTGCCAGCAGCCAAGGAGGTCTAGCGGGAGGAGTCGCAGATACGCAGTATTTT. Translated, it gives CASSQGGLAGGVADTQYF.

This clonotype came up a few times. The CDR3 DNA reads as TGCAGTGCTACAAGCGGGGCTAGCGCAGATACGCAGTATTTT. This codes for CSATSGASADTQYF. V is TRBV20-1 and J is TRBJ2-3; 7 bases align to TRBD2. V dropped 4 bases and J dropped 4; count of bases not matched to a gene: 8. This CDR3 is 14 amino acids long. CDR1 and CDR2 from the germline V gene are DFQATT and SNEGSKA (reference sequence).

This clonotype was seen more than once but under ten times. CDR3 nucleotides: TGTGCCAGCAGTTACTCGTTCGGGAGCCCCCGGAATGAGCAGTTCTTC. Translated, it gives CASSYSFGSPRNEQFF. The J gene is TRBJ2-1, the V gene TRBV6-6; possible D gene TRBD2, 6 bases. Germline V gene lookup returns CDR1 MNHNY and CDR2 SVGAGI (reference sequence). CDR3 size: 16 residues. Trimming removed 0 bases at V and 7 bases at J, with 16 bases between.

This rearrangement joins TRBV4-1 to TRBJ2-5, with 11 positions matching TRBD2. CDR1 is MGHRA and CDR2 is YSYEKL in the germline V gene. The CDR3 is 18 residues long. The V and J ends lost 0 bases and 1 base, in that order; junction bases with no gene match: 7. CDR3: CASSQDRGTSGGQETQYF. The CDR3 nucleotides read TGCGCCAGCAGCCAAGATAGAGGAACTAGCGGGGGCCAAGAGACCCAGTACTTC.

The rearrangement joins TRBV2 to TRBJ1-5; 7 nucleotides align to TRBD1. Germline V gives CDR1 SNHLY, CDR2 FYNNEI. With 2 bases clipped from V and 5 bases from J, the junction kept 6 bases outside the gene matches. This CDR3 spans 15 amino acids. The CDR3 reads CASSESTGWDQPQHF. The CDR3 DNA sequence: TGTGCCAGCAGTGAATCGACAGGGTGGGATCAGCCCCAGCATTTT. Looking up the rest from reference TRBV2 and TRBJ1-5 gives the full variable domain: EPEVTQTPSHQVTQMGQEVILRCVPISNHLYFYWYRQILGQKVEFLVSFYNNEISEKSEIFDDQFSVERPDGSNFTLKIRSTKLEDSAMYFCASSESTGWDQPQHFGDGTRLSIL.

This rearrangement joins TRBV14 to TRBJ1-1; the D gene is possibly TRBD1 (5 bases). Germline V gene data show CDR1 as SGHDN and CDR2 as FVKESK. The CDR3 loop spans 14 amino acids. Trimming took off 5 bases at V and 3 bases at J, with 13 bases between the two ends. In DNA form, the CDR3 reads TGTGCCAGCAGCACTCAGAGGGGTTACACTGAAGCTTTCTTT. It encodes CASSTQRGYTEAFF. The variable domain in full, completed from reference TRBV14 and TRBJ1-1, reads EAGVTQFPSHSVIEKGQTVTLRCDPISGHDNLYWYRRVMGKEIKFLLHFVKESKQDESGMPNNRFLAERTGGTYSTLKVQPAELEDSGVYFCASSTQRGYTEAFFGQGTRLTVV.

The chain has TRBV12-3 or TRBV12-4 and TRBJ1-6; D is perhaps TRBD1 (5 bases). CDR3 length equals 15 residues. Deletions cut 3 bases from V and 7 bases from J, with 13 bases between. As DNA, the CDR3 is TGTGCCAGCAGTTTGAGCGGGGCCCGAAATTCACCCCTCCACTTT. It specifies CASSLSGARNSPLHF.

In its sample, this clonotype was seen a few times. The J gene is TRBJ2-7, the V gene TRBV2, with D maybe TRBD2 (5 bases). From germline, CDR1 is SNHLY and CDR2 FYNNEI. The CDR3 length is 12 residues. The ends were cut back, 6 bases at V and 3 bases at J, with 9 bases in the middle. The CDR3 DNA sequence: TGTGCCAGCAGGACTAACAGCTACGAGCAGTACTTC. Translating it yields CASRTNSYEQYF.

In its sample, this clonotype was seen once. Relative to the germline gene, one junction end is altered; a read error may explain this. The V call is TRBV12-3 or TRBV12-4, the J call TRBJ1-2; TRBD1 agrees at 7 bases. The CDR3 contains 15 residues. In DNA form, the CDR3 reads TGTGCCAGCAGTAACAGGGGAAAAGGGTCCTATGACTACACCTTC. Its protein product is CASSNRGKGSYDYTF.

The V call is TRBV7-9, the J call TRBJ2-7, with D tentatively TRBD1 (5 bases). V was trimmed by 6 bases and J by 5 bases, leaving 14 bases between them. The CDR3 is made up of 13 amino acids. Germline-derived CDR1 and CDR2 are SEHNR and FQNEAQ (reference sequence). In DNA form, the CDR3 reads TGTGCCAGCAGTCCCCCACAGGTCCACGAGCAGTACTTC. Its protein product is CASSPPQVHEQYF.

J is TRBJ2-1 and V is TRBV7-2; 12 bases match TRBD2. V dropped 4 bases and J dropped 2; count of bases not matched to a gene: 3. Germline CDR1 reads SGHTA; CDR2 reads FQGNSA. The CDR3 consists of 16 residues. CDR3 DNA sequence: TGTGCCAGCAGCTGGGCTAGCGGGGGGGCCTACAATGAGCAGTTCTTC. Translation gives CASSWASGGAYNEQFF. Combining the CDR3 with reference TRBV7-2 and TRBJ2-1 gives the whole variable domain GAGVSQSPSNKVTEKGKDVELRCDPISGHTALYWYRQSLGQGLEFLIYFQGNSAPDKSGLPSDRFSAERTGGSVSTLTIQRTQQEDSAVYLCASSWASGGAYNEQFFGPGTRLTVL.

The chain employs TRBV10-3 and TRBJ1-2; 10 positions match TRBD1. V trimming: 2 bases; J trimming: 0 bases; junction bases outside the gene matches: 3. CDR1 and CDR2 (germline): ENHRY, SYGVKD. The CDR3 has 16 residues. In DNA, the CDR3 is TGTGCCATCAGTGAGGGTGGACAGGGGGCTAACTATGGCTACACCTTC. Amino acids: CAISEGGQGANYGYTF.